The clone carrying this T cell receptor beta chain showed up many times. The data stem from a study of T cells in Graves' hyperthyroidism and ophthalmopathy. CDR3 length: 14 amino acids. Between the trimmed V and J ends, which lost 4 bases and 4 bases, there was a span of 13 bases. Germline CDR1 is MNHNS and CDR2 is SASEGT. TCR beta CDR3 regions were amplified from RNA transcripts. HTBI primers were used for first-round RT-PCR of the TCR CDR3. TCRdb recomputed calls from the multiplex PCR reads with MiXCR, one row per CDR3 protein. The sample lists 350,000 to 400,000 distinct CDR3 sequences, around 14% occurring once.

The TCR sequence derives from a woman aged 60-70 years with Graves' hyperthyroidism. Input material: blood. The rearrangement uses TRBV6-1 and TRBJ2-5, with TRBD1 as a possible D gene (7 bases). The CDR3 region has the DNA TGTGCCAGCAGTGGACAGGGAGGTGGAGAGACCCAGTACTTC. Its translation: CASSGQGGGETQYF.